Listed here are 20 T cell receptor beta chains from one sample, sequenced in a study of identical twins' blood T cells. Via MiXCR, TCRdb re-called the 5' RACE reads, giving one row per CDR3 protein. Of 350,000 to 450,000 distinct CDR3 sequences in the sample, about 28% were seen once. Sequencing was performed on PBMCs. The receptors were gathered from a woman aged 18 to 55 in good health.

The chain uses TRBV20-1 and TRBJ1-5; D remains unclear. The CDR3 has 12 amino acids. Germline CDR1 is DFQATT and CDR2 is SNEGSKA (reference sequence). V lost 6 bases and J 5 bases, leaving 11 bases between the germline ends. The CDR3 nucleotides are TGCAGTGCAGGGAGGAAGGATCAGCCCCAGCATTTT. Translation gives CSAGRKDQPQHF.

This clonotype was seen a handful of times. J is TRBJ1-1 and V is TRBV3-1; D gene ambiguous. The V gene's germline CDR1 is LGHDT and CDR2 YNNKEL (reference sequence). CDR3 length equals 12 residues. Trimming cost V 4 bases and J 3 bases, with 6 bases left between them. This CDR3 is CASSRAYTEAFF. As DNA, the CDR3 is TGTGCCAGCAGCCGGGCCTACACTGAAGCTTTCTTT.

The J gene is TRBJ1-2, the V gene TRBV29-1, with D maybe TRBD1 (5 bases). CDR3 length equals 11 residues. The V end lost 3 bases, the J end lost 7 bases, and 9 bases lay between the germline ends. Per germline, CDR1 SQVTM and CDR2 ANQGSEA. In DNA form, the CDR3 reads TGCAGCGTTGACAGGGCGGCTGGCTACACCTTC. Translating it yields CSVDRAAGYTF.

This clonotype showed up just a few times. The chain combines TRBV13 with TRBJ1-2, with D possibly TRBD1 on 6 matching bases. Trimming took 4 bases from V and 6 from J, leaving 15 bases between them. The length of the CDR3 is 14 residues. Germline assignment: CDR1 PRHDT and CDR2 FYEKMQ (reference sequence). CDR3 bases: TGTGCCAGCAGCTCCGGCGGGGGGCCGAATGGCTACACCTTC. Residues: CASSSGGGPNGYTF.

The table lists this clonotype with many counts. The chain uses TRBV24-1 and TRBJ2-3, with a weak D call TRBD2 (7 bases). V gave up 12 bases and J gave up 3 bases, with 15 bases separating them. This CDR3 has 13 residues. From germline, CDR1 is KGHDR and CDR2 SFDVKD. The CDR3 region has the DNA TGTGCCCCCTACGGGGGGCGGACAGATACGCAGTATTTT. Translating gives CAPYGGRTDTQYF.

This clonotype occurred a few times. The J gene is TRBJ2-1, the V gene TRBV5-1; 8 nucleotides agree with TRBD2. Germline values: CDR1 SGHRS, CDR2 YFSETQ. J gave up 8 bases and V 4 bases, and 8 bases lay outside the gene matches. CDR3 size: 14 residues. The CDR3 DNA is TGCGCCAGCAGCCAAAGCGGGAGTTCGCATGAGCAGTTCTTC. Translated: CASSQSGSSHEQFF.

This clonotype was picked up a small number of times. V gene TRBV5-1 combines with J gene TRBJ1-1; 8 bases fit TRBD1. Trimming took 4 bases from V and 0 from J; bases not matched to a gene: 14. The CDR3 is 18 residues long. CDR1 SGHRS and CDR2 YFSETQ come from the germline V gene. DNA of the CDR3: TGCGCCAGCAGCCGAGGGACAGGAGAGGGAATCATGAACACTGAAGCTTTCTTT. It codes for CASSRGTGEGIMNTEAFF.

Comment on this clonotype: This CDR3 fails to terminate in the conserved phenylalanine or tryptophan, so it likely reflects a read error. CDR3 amino acids: CARSPTAGPQLGANVLTS. The CDR3 region has the DNA TGTGCCCGCAGTCCCACTGCGGGACCCCAACTCGGGGCCAACGTCCTGACTTCC. The gene calls are TRBV27 and TRBJ2-6; a possible D gene is TRBD2 (6 bases). Germline V gene sequence: CDR1 MNHEY, CDR2 SMNVEV (reference sequence). This CDR3 has 18 amino acids.

The V gene is TRBV12-5, the J gene TRBJ1-2, with D hard to call. Germline V CDR1 and CDR2: LGHNT, FRNRAP. Trimming shortened V by 8 bases and J by 8 bases, and 18 bases separated the two germline ends. This CDR3 region has 13 residues. The CDR3 bases are TGTGCTAGTTACACGTCGGGCGATATGGGCTACACCTTC. It encodes CASYTSGDMGYTF.

This clonotype came up a few times. V usage is TRBV12-5 and J usage is TRBJ1-5; D might be TRBD1 (6 bases). The CDR3 is 13 residues long. CDR1 LGHNT and CDR2 FRNRAP come from the germline V gene. With 7 bases removed from V and 11 bases from J, the gap between germline ends came to 18 bases. The CDR3 loop is CASASDSLRAQHF. CDR3 sequence (DNA): TGTGCTAGTGCTTCGGACAGTCTGAGAGCCCAGCATTTT.

J is TRBJ2-2 and V is TRBV6-5; 7 bases fit TRBD1. CDR3 length equals 16 residues. Germline trimming cut 4 bases from V and 0 bases from J; bases unmatched to any gene: 5. Per the germline V gene, CDR1 is MNHEY and CDR2 is SVGAGI. The CDR3 DNA sequence: TGTGCCAGCAGTTCGTCCGGGACAGCGAACACCGGGGAGCTGTTTTTT. Protein sequence: CASSSSGTANTGELFF.

This clonotype has a handful of counts. The chain couples TRBV12-3 or TRBV12-4 to TRBJ2-3; possible D gene TRBD2, 5 bases. V gave up 5 bases and J gave up 0 bases, with 18 bases separating them. CDR3 length equals 17 residues. CDR3 DNA sequence: TGTGCCAGCAGTCACGGTCGGCTCCTAGCTAGCACAGATACGCAGTATTTT. Its translation is CASSHGRLLASTDTQYF.

This clonotype was observed at least ten times. This rearrangement joins TRBV5-1 to TRBJ2-2, with 9 bases fitting TRBD2. Germline V gene lookup returns CDR1 SGHRS and CDR2 YFSETQ. This CDR3 is built from 17 residues. With V trimmed by 5 bases and J by 1 base, 9 bases remained unmatched. DNA of the CDR3: TGCGCCAGCAGTTTGAGCGGGGGGCCTTTGAACACCGGGGAGCTGTTTTTT. Translated, it gives CASSLSGGPLNTGELFF.

The chain recombines TRBV7-2 with TRBJ2-4; 14 bases map to TRBD2. Germline V gives CDR1 SGHTA, CDR2 FQGNSA. V lost 5 bases, J lost 8 bases, and 5 bases stayed unmatched. This CDR3 region has 15 residues. CDR3 sequence (DNA): TGTGCCAGCAGCACTGGGACTAGCGGGAGTCACATTCAGTACTTC. Translating gives CASSTGTSGSHIQYF. The variable domain in full, completed from reference TRBV7-2 and TRBJ2-4, reads GAGVSQSPSNKVTEKGKDVELRCDPISGHTALYWYRQSLGQGLEFLIYFQGNSAPDKSGLPSDRFSAERTGGSVSTLTIQRTQQEDSAVYLCASSTGTSGSHIQYFGAGTRLSVL.

This chain uses TRBV7-9 with TRBJ1-1; 7 positions agree with TRBD1. V gave up 10 bases and J gave up 0 bases; unmatched junction bases: 5. Germline V gene sequence: CDR1 SEHNR, CDR2 FQNEAQ (reference sequence). The CDR3 is made up of 13 amino acids. CDR3: CATRGQLNTEAFF. The CDR3 DNA reads as TGTGCCACCCGGGGACAGTTGAACACTGAAGCTTTCTTT.

This clonotype has just a few counts. V and J are TRBV19 and TRBJ1-5, with D possibly being TRBD1 (6 bases). CDR3 size: 16 residues. V was cut by 6 bases and J by 6 bases, with 21 bases left in between. CDR1 LNHDA and CDR2 SQIVND come from the germline V gene (reference sequence). As DNA, the CDR3 is TGTGCCAGTAGGCGGCTGGACAGTTCAACTAGTCAGCCCCAGCATTTT. Encoded protein: CASRRLDSSTSQPQHF.

This clonotype occurred many times. V is TRBV5-1 and J is TRBJ1-1; unclear D gene. V was shortened by 7 bases and J by 4 bases, with 14 bases between the two germline ends. Germline values: CDR1 SGHRS, CDR2 YFSETQ. The CDR3 length is 13 residues. In nucleotides, the CDR3 is TGCGCCAGCGTAGAGGGCGGGAGCACTGAAGCTTTCTTT. It yields the protein CASVEGGSTEAFF.

The rearrangement joins TRBV7-8 to TRBJ2-3, with D unresolved. This CDR3 spans 13 amino acids. V lost 1 base to trimming and J lost 5 bases, with 7 bases between them. The germline CDR1 and CDR2 sequences are SGHVS and FQNEAQ. The DNA of the CDR3 is TGTGCCAGCAGCTTAGACCGACGAGATACGCAGTATTTT. This gives the protein CASSLDRRDTQYF. Combining the CDR3 with reference TRBV7-8 and TRBJ2-3 gives the whole variable domain GAGVSQSPRYKVAKRGQDVALRCDPISGHVSLFWYQQALGQGPEFLTYFQNEAQLDKSGLPSDRFFAERPEGSVSTLKIQRTQQEDSAVYLCASSLDRRDTQYFGPGTRLTVL.

The rearrangement links TRBV20-1 to TRBJ2-7; a possible D gene is TRBD1 (5 bases). The V gene's germline CDR1 is DFQATT and CDR2 SNEGSKA (reference sequence). Trimming cost V 7 bases and J 6 bases, with 19 bases left between them. CDR3 length equals 13 residues. DNA of the CDR3: TGCAGTGTTAGGGGCGCAACGGTGGGCGAGCAGTACTTC. Its translation: CSVRGATVGEQYF.

Only a few counts were recorded for this clonotype. This chain connects TRBV7-9 to TRBJ2-7; the D is unclear. The germline gives CDR1 SEHNR, CDR2 FQNEAQ (reference sequence). The CDR3 consists of 15 residues. The V end was cut by 2 bases, the J end by 1 base, with 12 bases between. The CDR3, as DNA: TGTGCCAGCAGCTTAAGCCCCGGGTGGTCCTACGAGCAGTACTTC. Its translation: CASSLSPGWSYEQYF.